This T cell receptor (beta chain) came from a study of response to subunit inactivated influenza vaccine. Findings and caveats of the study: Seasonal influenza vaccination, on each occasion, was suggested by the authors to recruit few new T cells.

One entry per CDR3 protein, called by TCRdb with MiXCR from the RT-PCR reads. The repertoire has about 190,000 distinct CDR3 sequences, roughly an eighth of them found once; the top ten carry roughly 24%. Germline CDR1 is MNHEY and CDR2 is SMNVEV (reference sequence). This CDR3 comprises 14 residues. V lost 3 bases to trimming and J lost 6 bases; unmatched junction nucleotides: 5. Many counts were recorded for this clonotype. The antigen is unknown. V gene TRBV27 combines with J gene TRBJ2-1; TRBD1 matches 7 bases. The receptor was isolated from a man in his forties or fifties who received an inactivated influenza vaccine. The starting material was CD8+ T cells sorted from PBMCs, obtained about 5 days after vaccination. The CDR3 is CASSFARGSNEQFF. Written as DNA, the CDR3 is TGTGCCAGCAGTTTCGCCAGGGGGAGCAATGAGCAGTTCTTC.